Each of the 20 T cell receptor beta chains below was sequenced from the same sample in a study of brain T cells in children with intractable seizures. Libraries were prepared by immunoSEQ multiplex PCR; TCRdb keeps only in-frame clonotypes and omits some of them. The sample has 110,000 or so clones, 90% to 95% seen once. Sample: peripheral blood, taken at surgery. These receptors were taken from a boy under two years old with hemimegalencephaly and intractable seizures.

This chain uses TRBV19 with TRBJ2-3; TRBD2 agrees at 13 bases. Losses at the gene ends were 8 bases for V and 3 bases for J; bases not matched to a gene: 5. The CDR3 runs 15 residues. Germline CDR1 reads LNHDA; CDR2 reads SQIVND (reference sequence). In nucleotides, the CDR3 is TGTGCCAGTCGACAACTAGCGGGAGGGACAGATACGCAGTATTTT. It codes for CASRQLAGGTDTQYF.

CDR3 nucleotides: TGTGCCAGCAGCTCGGCTAGCGGGCCCTACGAGCAGTACTTC. This sequence encodes CASSSASGPYEQYF. The chain couples TRBV7-2 to TRBJ2-7; 8 positions match TRBD2. The V and J ends lost 4 bases and 2 bases, in that order; junction bases with no gene match: 4. Looked up from germline, CDR1 is SGHTA and CDR2 is FQGNSA. The CDR3 has 14 amino acids.

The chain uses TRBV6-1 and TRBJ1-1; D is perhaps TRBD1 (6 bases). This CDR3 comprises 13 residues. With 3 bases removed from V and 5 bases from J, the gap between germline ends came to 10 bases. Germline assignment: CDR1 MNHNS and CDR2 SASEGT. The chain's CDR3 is CASSEQGRTEAFF. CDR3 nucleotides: TGTGCCAGCAGTGAGCAGGGGAGGACTGAAGCTTTCTTT.

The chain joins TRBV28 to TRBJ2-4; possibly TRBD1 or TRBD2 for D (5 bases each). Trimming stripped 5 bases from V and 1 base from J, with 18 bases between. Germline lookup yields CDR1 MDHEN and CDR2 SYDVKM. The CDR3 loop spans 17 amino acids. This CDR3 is CASSHGQPGGAKNIQYF. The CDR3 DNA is TGTGCCAGCAGTCATGGACAACCCGGCGGGGCCAAAAACATTCAGTACTTC.

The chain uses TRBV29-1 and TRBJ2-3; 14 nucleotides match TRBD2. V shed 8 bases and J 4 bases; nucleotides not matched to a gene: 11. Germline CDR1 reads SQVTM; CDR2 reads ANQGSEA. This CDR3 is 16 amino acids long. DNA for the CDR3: TGCAGCATCTGGACTAGCGGGAGGTCATGGGCAGATACGCAGTATTTT. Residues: CSIWTSGRSWADTQYF.

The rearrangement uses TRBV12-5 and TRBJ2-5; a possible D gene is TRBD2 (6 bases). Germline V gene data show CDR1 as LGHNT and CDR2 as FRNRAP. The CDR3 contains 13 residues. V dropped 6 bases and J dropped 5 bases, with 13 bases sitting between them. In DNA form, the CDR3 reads TGTGCTAGTGGGCAACGGGGGACGGAGACCCAGTACTTC. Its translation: CASGQRGTETQYF.

Written as DNA, the CDR3 is TGTGCCAGCAGCTACGGGGGGAGGGGTGAAGCTTTCTTT. Its protein product is CASSYGGRGEAFF. This chain joins TRBV11-2 and TRBJ1-1; weak D call: TRBD1 (5 bases). The CDR3 length is 13 residues. V dropped 4 bases and J dropped 7 bases, with 13 bases sitting between them. CDR1 SGHAT and CDR2 FQNNGV come from the germline V gene.

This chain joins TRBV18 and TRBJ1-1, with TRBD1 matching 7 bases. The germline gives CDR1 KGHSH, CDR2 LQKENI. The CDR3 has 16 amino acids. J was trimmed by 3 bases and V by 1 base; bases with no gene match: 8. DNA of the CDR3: TGTGCCAGCTCACCACTGGGGGGCAGGGGGGACACTGAAGCTTTCTTT. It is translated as CASSPLGGRGDTEAFF.

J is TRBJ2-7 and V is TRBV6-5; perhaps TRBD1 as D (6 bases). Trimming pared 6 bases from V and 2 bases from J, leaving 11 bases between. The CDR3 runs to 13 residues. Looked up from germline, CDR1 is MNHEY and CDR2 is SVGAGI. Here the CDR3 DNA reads TGTGCCAGCAGGAGGGGGTTCCCCTACGAGCAGTACTTC. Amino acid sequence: CASRRGFPYEQYF.

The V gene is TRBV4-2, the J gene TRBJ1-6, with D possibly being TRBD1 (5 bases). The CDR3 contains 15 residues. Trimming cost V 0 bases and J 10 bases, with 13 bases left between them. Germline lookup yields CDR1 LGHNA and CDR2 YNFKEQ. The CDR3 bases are TGTGCCAGCAGCCAAGAGGCAGGGCTGGGGTCACCCCTCCACTTT. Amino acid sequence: CASSQEAGLGSPLHF.

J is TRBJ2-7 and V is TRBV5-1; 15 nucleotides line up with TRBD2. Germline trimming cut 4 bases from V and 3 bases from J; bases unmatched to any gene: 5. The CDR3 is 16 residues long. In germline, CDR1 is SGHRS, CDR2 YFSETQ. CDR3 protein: CASSPGLAGGIYEQYF. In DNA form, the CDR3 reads TGCGCCAGCAGCCCCGGACTAGCGGGAGGGATCTACGAGCAGTACTTC.

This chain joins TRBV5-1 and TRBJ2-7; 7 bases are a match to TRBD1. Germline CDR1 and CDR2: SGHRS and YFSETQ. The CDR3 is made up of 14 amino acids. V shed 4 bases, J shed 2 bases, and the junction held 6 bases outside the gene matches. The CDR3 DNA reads TGCGCCAGCAGCCTGGCAGGGGGTGCCTACGAGCAGTACTTC. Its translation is CASSLAGGAYEQYF.

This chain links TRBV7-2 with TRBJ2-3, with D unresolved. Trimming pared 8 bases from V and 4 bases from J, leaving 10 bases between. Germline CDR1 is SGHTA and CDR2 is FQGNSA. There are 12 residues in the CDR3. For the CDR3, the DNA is TGTGCCAGCGGACCTAGGTCAGATACGCAGTATTTT. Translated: CASGPRSDTQYF.

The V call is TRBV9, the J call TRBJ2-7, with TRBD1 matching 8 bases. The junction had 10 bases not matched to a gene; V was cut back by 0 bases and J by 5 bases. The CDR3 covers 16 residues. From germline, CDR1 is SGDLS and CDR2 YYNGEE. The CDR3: CASSVDGGRGRDEQYF. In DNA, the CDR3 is TGTGCCAGCAGCGTAGATGGTGGCAGGGGGCGGGACGAGCAGTACTTC.

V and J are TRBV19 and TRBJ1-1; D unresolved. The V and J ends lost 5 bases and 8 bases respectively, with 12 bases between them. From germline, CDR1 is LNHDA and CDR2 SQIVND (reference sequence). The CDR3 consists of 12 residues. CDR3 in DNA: TGTGCCAGTAGTTGGCCGGGTGGGGAAGCTTTCTTT. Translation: CASSWPGGEAFF.

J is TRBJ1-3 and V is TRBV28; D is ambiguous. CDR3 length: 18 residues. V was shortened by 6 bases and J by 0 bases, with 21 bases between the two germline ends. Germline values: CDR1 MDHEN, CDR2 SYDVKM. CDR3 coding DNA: TGTGCCAGCAGCTTAGGGCCGGCGCAATATCCCTCTGGAAACACCATATATTTT. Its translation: CASSLGPAQYPSGNTIYF. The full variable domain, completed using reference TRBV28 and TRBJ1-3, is DVKVTQSSRYLVKRTGEKVFLECVQDMDHENMFWYRQDPGLGLRLIYFSYDVKMKEKGDIPEGYSVSREKKERFSLILESASTNQTSMYLCASSLGPAQYPSGNTIYFGEGSWLTVV.

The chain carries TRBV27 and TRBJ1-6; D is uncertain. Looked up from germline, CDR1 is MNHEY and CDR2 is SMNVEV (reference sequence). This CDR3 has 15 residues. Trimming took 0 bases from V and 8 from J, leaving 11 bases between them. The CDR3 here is CASSLSPSTYSPLHF. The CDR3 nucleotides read TGTGCCAGCAGTTTATCCCCGTCCACTTATTCACCCCTCCACTTT.

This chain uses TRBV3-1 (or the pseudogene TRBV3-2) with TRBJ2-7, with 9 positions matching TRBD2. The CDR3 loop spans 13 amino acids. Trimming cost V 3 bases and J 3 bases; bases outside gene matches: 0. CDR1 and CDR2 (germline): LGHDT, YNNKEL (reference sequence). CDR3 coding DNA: TGTGCCAGCAGCCAGACTAGCGGCTACGAGCAGTACTTC. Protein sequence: CASSQTSGYEQYF.

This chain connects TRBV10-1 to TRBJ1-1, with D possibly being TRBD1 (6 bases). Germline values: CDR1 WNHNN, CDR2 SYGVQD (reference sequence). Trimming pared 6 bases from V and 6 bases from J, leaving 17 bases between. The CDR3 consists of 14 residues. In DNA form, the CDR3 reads TGCGCCAGCAGAGCCCATACAGGGACCTCTGAAGCTTTCTTT. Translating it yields CASRAHTGTSEAFF.

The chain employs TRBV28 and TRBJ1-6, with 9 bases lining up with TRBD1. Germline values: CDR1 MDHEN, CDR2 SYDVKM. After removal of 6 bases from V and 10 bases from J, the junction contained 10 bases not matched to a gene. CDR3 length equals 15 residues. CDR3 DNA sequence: TGTGCCAGCAGCCGAACCGGGACAGGGAACTCACCCCTCCACTTT. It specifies CASSRTGTGNSPLHF.